The next 11 T cell receptor beta chains were all read from a single sample in a study of identical twins. TCRdb ran MiXCR on the 5' RACE reads and lists one entry per CDR3 protein. The sample includes a few hundred thousand distinct CDR3 sequences, approximately 8.3% of them seen just once. This same sample was also part of a study on yellow fever vaccine responses in identical twins.

Sequences were obtained from CD8+ T cells sorted from blood. The receptors here all came from a woman between 18 and 30 years old in good health.

The chain is built from TRBV9 and TRBJ2-3; D gene ambiguous. The V end lost 0 bases, the J end lost 4 bases, and 9 bases lay between the germline ends. CDR1 is SGDLS, CDR2 YYNGEE, per germline. This CDR3 contains 14 residues. CDR3: CASSVETFPDTQYF. DNA of the CDR3: TGTGCCAGCAGCGTAGAGACCTTCCCAGATACGCAGTATTTT.

This clonotype has just a few counts. The chain couples TRBV3-1 to TRBJ2-6, with a possible D match to TRBD1 (6 bases). Germline CDR1 reads LGHDT; CDR2 reads YNNKEL (reference sequence). The V end lost 4 bases, the J end lost 2 bases, and 21 bases lay between the germline ends. The CDR3 covers 19 residues. DNA for the CDR3: TGTGCCAGCAGCCTAGAAGCCAGGGTGTGGGACACTGGGGCCAACGTCCTGACTTTC. Residues: CASSLEARVWDTGANVLTF.

A few counts support this clonotype. CDR3 amino acids: CASSARSTFYEQYF. CDR3 in DNA: TGTGCCAGCAGTGCAAGGTCGACATTCTACGAGCAGTACTTC. The V and J genes are TRBV28 and TRBJ2-7; D not certain. This CDR3 contains 14 residues. The germline V gene encodes CDR1 MDHEN and CDR2 SYDVKM. The V end was cut by 5 bases, the J end by 3 bases, with 14 bases between.

This clonotype came up many times. In DNA form, the CDR3 reads TGTGCCAGCAGTTTATACAGGGCTACTCAAGAGACCCAGTACTTC. As protein: CASSLYRATQETQYF. V and J are TRBV27 and TRBJ2-5; tentative D call: TRBD1 (6 bases). Per germline, CDR1 MNHEY and CDR2 SMNVEV (reference sequence). V was trimmed by 1 base and J by 2 bases, leaving 11 bases between them. This CDR3 is built from 15 residues.

A few counts support this clonotype. The rearrangement links TRBV5-1 to TRBJ2-5; 7 nucleotides agree with TRBD2. Germline V gene sequence: CDR1 SGHRS, CDR2 YFSETQ. Unmatched junction bases numbered 7, after V lost 4 bases and J lost 4 bases. The CDR3 is 14 residues long. CDR3 bases: TGCGCCAGCAGCCCAGGACTAGTAGCAGAGACCCAGTACTTC. This gives the protein CASSPGLVAETQYF.

This clonotype has a handful of counts. This chain uses TRBV11-2 with TRBJ2-3, with 10 bases identical to TRBD1. This CDR3 region has 18 residues. Germline-derived CDR1 and CDR2 are SGHAT and FQNNGV. Losses at the gene ends were 4 bases for V and 2 bases for J; bases not matched to a gene: 12. The CDR3 sequence: CASSSASSGTGDTDTQYF. The CDR3 nucleotides read TGTGCCAGCAGCTCGGCCTCCTCCGGGACAGGGGACACAGATACGCAGTATTTT.

Comments on this clonotype: This sequence may be a read error, since a much larger clone differs from it by one base. The V and J genes are TRBV7-8 and TRBJ2-3; D gene unclear. V dropped 2 bases and J dropped 2 bases, with 8 bases sitting between them. CDR3 size: 14 residues. Germline V gene lookup returns CDR1 SGHVS and CDR2 FQNEAQ. The CDR3 DNA reads TGTGCCAGCAGCTTAATGGTCAACACAGATACGCAGTATTTT. Its protein product is CASSLMVNTDTQYF.

This clonotype was detected only a few times. CDR3 DNA: TGTGCCAGCAGCACGAGAATAAGCCCCGCTCGATTAGTGCCAGAGACCCAGTACTTC. Protein sequence: CASSTRISPARLVPETQYF. J is TRBJ2-5 and V is TRBV11-1; no firm D call. The CDR3 spans 19 residues. Germline-derived CDR1 and CDR2 are SGHAT and FQDESV (reference sequence). The V end lost 5 bases, the J end lost 4 bases, and 29 bases lay between the germline ends.

The V gene is TRBV12-3 or TRBV12-4, the J gene TRBJ2-7; D gene ambiguous. Trimming removed 1 base from V and 6 bases from J, with 10 bases in between. This CDR3 region has 13 residues. For the CDR3, the DNA is TGTGCCAGCAGTTTAGGTTCCCCTGGCGAGCAGTACTTC. Translation: CASSLGSPGEQYF.

The chain couples TRBV29-1 to TRBJ2-7; maybe TRBD1 (7 bases). The CDR3 covers 13 residues. With 4 bases removed from V and 1 base from J, the gap between germline ends came to 11 bases. Germline V CDR1 and CDR2: SQVTM, ANQGSEA. This CDR3 reads CSVGGTVSYEQYF. The DNA for the CDR3 is TGCAGCGTTGGCGGGACAGTTTCCTACGAGCAGTACTTC.

The CDR3 spells CASSESLGDGYGYTF. CDR3 nucleotides: TGTGCCAGCAGTGAATCTCTCGGGGATGGCTATGGCTACACCTTC. This chain links TRBV25-1 with TRBJ1-2; no clear D. Trimming removed 1 base at V and 4 bases at J, with 13 bases between. CDR3 length: 15 amino acids. Germline CDR1 is MGHDK and CDR2 is SYGVNS.